The clone carrying this T cell receptor beta chain has a handful of counts. Antigen specificity is unknown. The CDR3 extends over 16 amino acids. The germline V and J ends were trimmed by 6 bases and 1 base, with 18 bases remaining between them. CDR1 is ENHRY, CDR2 SYGVKD, per germline. The data were obtained in a study of radiotherapy plus CTLA-4 blockade in lung cancer. Study results and limitations: Clones derived from tumor TCRs expanded in blood after radiotherapy plus ipilimumab.

Profiled with immunoSEQ multiplex PCR; TCRdb holds only in-frame clones, not every one. The repertoire holds approximately 94,000 clones, with roughly 80% as singletons. The clonotype was recovered from a human donor with non-small cell lung cancer that progressed on radiotherapy plus ipilimumab. This chain links TRBV10-3 with TRBJ1-2; D gene uncertain. Here the sequenced sample was peripheral blood, taken from a patient treated with radiotherapy plus ipilimumab. The CDR3 bases are TGTGCCATCAGCGAGGGTCCCAGGTCATATAACTATGGCTACACCTTC. Protein sequence: CAISEGPRSYNYGYTF.